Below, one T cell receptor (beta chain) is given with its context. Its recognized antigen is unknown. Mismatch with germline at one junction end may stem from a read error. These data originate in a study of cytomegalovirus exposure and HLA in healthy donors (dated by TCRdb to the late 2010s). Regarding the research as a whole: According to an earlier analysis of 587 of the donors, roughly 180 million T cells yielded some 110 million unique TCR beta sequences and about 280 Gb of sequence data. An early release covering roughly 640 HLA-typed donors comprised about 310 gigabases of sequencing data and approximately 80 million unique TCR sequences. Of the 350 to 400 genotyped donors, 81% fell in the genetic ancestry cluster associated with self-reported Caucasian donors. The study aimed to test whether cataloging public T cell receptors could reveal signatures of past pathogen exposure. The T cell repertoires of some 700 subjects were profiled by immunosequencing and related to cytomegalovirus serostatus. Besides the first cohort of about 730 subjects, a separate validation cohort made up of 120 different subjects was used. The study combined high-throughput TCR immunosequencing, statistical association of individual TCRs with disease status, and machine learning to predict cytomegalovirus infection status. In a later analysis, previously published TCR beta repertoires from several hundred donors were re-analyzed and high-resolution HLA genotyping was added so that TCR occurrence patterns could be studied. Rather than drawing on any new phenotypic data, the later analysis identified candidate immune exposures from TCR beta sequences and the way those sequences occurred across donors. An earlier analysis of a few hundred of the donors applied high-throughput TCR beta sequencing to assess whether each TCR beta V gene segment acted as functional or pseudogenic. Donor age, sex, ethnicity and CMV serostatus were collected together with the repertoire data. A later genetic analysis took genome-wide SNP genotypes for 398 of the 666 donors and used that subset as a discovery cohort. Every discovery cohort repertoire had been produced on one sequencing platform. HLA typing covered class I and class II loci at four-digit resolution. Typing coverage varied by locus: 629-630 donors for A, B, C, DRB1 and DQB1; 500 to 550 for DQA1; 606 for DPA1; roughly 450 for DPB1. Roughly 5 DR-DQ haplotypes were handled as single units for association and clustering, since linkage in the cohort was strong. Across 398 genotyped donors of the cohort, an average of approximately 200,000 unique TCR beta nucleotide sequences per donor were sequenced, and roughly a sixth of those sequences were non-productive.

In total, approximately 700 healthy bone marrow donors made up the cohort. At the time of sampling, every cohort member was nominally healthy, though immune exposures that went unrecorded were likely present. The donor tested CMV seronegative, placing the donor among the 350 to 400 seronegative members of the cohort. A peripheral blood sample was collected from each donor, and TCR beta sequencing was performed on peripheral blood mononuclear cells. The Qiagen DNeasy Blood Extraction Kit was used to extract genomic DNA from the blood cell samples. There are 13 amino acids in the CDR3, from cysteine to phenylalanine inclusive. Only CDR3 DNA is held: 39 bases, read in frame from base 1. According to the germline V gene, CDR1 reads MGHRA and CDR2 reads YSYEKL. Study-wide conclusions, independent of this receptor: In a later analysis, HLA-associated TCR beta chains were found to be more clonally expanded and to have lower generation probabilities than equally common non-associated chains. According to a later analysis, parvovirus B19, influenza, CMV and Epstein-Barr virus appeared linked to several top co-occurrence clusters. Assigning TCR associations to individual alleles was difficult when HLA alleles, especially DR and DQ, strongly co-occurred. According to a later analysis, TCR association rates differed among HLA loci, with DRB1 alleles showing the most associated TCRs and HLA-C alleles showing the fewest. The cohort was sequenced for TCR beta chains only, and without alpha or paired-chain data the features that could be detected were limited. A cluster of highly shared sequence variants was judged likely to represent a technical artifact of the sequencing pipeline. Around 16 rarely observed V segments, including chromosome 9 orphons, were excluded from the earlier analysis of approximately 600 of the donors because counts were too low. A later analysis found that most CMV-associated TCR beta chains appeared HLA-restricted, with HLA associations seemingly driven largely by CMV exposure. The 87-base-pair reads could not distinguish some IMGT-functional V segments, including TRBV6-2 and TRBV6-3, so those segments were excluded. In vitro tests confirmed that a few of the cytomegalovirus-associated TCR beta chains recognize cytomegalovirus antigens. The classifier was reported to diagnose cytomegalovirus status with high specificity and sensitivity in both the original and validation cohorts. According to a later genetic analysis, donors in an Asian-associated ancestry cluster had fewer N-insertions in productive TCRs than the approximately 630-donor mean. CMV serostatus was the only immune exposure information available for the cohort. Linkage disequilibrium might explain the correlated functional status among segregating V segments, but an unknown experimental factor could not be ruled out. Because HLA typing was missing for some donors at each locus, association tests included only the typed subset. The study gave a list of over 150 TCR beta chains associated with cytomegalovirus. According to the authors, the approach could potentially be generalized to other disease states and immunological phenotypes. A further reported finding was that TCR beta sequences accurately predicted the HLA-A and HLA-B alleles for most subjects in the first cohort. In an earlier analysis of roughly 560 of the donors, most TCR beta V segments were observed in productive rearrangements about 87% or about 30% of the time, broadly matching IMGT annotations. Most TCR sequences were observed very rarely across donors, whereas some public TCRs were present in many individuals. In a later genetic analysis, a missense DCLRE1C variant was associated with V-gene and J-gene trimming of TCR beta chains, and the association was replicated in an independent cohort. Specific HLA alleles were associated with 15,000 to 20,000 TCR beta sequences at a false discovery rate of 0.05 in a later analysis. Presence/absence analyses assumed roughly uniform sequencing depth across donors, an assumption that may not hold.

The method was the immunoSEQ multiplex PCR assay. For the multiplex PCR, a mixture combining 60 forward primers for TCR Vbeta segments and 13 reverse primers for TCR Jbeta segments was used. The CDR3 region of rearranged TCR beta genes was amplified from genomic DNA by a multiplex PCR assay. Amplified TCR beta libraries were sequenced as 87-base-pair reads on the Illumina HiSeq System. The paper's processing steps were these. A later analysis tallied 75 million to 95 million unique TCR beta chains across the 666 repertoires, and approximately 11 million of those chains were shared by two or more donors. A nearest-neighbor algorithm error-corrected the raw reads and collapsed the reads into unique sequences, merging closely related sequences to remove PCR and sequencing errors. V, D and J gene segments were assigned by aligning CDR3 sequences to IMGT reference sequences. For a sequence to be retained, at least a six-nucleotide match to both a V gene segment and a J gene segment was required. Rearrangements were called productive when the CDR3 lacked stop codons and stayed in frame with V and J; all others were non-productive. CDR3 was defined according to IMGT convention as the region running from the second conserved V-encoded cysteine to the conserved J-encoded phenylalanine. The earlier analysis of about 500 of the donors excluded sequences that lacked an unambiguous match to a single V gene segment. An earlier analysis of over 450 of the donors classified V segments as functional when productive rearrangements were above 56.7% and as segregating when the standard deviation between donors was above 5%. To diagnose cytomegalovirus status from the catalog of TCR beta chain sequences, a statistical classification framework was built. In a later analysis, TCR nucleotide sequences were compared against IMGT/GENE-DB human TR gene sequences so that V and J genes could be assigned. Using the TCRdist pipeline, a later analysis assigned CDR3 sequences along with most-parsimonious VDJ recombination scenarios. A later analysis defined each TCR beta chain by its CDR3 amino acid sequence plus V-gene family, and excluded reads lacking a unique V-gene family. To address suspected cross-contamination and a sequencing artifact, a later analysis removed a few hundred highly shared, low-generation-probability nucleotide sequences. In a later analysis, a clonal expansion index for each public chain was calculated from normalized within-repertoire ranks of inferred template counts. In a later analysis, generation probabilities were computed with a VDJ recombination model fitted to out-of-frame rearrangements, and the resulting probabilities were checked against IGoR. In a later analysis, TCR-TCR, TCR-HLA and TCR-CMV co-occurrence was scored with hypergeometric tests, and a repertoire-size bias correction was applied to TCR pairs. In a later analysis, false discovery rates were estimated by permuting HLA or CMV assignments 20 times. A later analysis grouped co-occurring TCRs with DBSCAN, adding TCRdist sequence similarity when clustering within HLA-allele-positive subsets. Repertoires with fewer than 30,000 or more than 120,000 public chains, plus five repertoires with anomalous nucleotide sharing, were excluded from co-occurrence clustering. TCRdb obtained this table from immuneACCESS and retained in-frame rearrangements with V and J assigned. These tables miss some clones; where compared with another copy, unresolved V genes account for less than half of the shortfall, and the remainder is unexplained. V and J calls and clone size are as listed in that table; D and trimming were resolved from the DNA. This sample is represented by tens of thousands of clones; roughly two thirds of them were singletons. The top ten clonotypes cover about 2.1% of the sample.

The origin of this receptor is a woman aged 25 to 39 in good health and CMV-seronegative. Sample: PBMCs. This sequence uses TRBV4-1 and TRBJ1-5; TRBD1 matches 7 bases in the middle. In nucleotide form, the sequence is TGTGCCAGCAGCCCTGACAGGGACCAGCCCCAGCATTTT. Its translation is CASSPDRDQPQHF.